The sequence of this TCR beta chain was determined in a study of blood T cell repertoires in COVID-19. Germline lookup yields CDR1 MNHEY and CDR2 SVGAGI. The V gene end was trimmed by 8 bases and the J gene end by 10 bases; junction bases not matched to a gene: 17. The CDR3 is 15 amino acids. Only in-frame clones appear in the TCRdb table, and some are missing; sequencing was by immunoSEQ multiplex PCR. The table has about 220,000 clones, around 85% seen once. Sequencing was done on a sample of peripheral blood. The chain employs TRBV6-5 and TRBJ1-1, with TRBD1 matching 9 bases. This TCR derives from an older woman with COVID-19, enrolled during active disease. The CDR3 protein is CASGHRRPGTGLAFF. CDR3 nucleotides: TGTGCCAGCGGCCATAGGCGGCCCGGGACAGGGCTAGCTTTCTTT.